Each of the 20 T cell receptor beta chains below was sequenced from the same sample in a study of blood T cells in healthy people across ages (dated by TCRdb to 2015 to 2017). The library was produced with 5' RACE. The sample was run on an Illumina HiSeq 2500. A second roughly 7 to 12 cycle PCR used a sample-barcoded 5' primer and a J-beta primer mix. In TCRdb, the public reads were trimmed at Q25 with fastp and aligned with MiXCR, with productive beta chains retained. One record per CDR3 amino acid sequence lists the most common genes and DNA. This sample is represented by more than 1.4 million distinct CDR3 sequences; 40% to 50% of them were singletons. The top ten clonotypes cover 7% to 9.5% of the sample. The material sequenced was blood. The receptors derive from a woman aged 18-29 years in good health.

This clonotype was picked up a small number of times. The CDR3 nucleotides read TGCAGTGTTTCCACCTACCTGACAGGAGCCTACGAGCAGTACTTC. Translated: CSVSTYLTGAYEQYF. The chain uses TRBV20-1 and TRBJ2-7; D is perhaps TRBD1 (6 bases). The CDR3 spans 15 residues. Trimming shortened V by 7 bases and J by 2 bases, and 21 bases separated the two germline ends. Germline CDR1 reads DFQATT; CDR2 reads SNEGSKA (reference sequence).

CDR3 sequence reads: CASSDPSALASGSYEQYF. The CDR3 DNA sequence: TGCGCCAGCAGTGACCCCTCGGCACTGGCTAGCGGGAGTTACGAGCAGTACTTC. The J gene is TRBJ2-4, the V gene TRBV10-2; 10 bases align to TRBD2. The last part of the DNA fits TRBJ2-7 better; the J call may be wrong. Per germline, CDR1 WSHSY and CDR2 SAAADI. CDR3 length: 18 residues.

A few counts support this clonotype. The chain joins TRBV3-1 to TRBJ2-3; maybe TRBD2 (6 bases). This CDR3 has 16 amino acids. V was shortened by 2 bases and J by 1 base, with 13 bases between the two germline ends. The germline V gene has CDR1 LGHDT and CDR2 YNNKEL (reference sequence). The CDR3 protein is CASSQRGGARTDTQYF. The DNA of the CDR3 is TGTGCCAGCAGCCAACGGGGCGGGGCCCGCACAGATACGCAGTATTTT.

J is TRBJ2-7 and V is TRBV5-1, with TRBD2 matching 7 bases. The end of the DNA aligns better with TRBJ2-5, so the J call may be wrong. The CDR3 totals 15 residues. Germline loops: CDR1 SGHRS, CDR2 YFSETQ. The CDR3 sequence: CASSSGDYPSETQYF. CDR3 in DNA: TGCGCCAGCAGCTCCGGGGACTACCCCTCAGAGACCCAGTACTTC.

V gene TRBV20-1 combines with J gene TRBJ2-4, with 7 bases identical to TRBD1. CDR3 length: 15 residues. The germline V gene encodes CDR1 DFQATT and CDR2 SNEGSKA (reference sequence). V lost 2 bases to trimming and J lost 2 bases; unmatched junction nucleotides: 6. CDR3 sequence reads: CSARSTGISKNIQYF. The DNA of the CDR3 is TGCAGTGCTAGATCGACAGGGATTTCCAAAAACATTCAGTACTTC.

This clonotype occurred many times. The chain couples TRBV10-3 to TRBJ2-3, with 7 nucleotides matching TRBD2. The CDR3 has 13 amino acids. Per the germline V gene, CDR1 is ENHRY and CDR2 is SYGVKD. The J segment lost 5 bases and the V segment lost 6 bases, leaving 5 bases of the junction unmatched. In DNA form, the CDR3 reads TGTGCCATCAGGGGAGGACTAGAAGATACGCAGTATTTT. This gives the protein CAIRGGLEDTQYF.

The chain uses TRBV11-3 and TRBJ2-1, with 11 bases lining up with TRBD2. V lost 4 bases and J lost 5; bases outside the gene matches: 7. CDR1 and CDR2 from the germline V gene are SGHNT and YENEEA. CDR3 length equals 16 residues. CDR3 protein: CASSSPGSGRDNEQFF. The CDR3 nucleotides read TGTGCCAGCAGCTCCCCCGGTAGCGGGAGGGACAATGAGCAGTTCTTC.

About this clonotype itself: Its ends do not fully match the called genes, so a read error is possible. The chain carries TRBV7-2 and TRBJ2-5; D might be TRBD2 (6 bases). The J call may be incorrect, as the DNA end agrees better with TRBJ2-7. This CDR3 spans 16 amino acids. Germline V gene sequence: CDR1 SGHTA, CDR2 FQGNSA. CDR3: CVSSPTAGRRTYEQYF. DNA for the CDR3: TGTGTCAGCAGCCCAACGGCGGGACGGAGAACCTACGAGCAGTACTTC.

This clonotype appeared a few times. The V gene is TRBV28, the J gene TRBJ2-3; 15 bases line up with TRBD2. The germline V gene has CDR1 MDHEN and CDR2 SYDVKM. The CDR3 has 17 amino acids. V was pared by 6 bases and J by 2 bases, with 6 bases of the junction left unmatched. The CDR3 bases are TGTGCCAGCAGCCTATGGACTAGCGGGGGGGTCACAGATACGCAGTATTTT. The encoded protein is CASSLWTSGGVTDTQYF.

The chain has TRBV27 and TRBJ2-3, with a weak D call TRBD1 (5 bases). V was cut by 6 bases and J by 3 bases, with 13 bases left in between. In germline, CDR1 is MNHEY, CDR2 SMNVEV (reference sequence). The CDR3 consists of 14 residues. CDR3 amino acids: CASSDVGRTDTQYF. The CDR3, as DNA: TGTGCCAGCAGCGACGTGGGGCGGACAGATACGCAGTATTTT.

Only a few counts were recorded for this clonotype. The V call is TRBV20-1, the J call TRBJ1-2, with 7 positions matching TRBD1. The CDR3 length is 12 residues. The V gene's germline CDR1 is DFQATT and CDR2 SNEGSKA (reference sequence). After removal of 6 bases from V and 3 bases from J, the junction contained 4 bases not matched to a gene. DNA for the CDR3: TGCAGTGCGGAAACAGGGGACTATGGCTACACCTTC. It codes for CSAETGDYGYTF.

In DNA form, the CDR3 reads TGTGCCAGCACCTACAGGGACGCCGCGGAGACCCAGTACTTC. Translating gives CASTYRDAAETQYF. V and J are TRBV12-3 or TRBV12-4 and TRBJ2-5; TRBD1 is a possible D gene (6 bases). The CDR3 runs 14 residues. V shed 7 bases and J shed 5 bases, with 17 bases lying between them.

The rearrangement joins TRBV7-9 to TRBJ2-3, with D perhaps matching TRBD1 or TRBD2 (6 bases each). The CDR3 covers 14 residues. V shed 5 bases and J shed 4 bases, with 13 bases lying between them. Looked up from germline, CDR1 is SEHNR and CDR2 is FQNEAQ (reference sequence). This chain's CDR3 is CASSATGAPDTQYF. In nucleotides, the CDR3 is TGTGCCAGCAGCGCCACGGGGGCCCCAGATACGCAGTATTTT.

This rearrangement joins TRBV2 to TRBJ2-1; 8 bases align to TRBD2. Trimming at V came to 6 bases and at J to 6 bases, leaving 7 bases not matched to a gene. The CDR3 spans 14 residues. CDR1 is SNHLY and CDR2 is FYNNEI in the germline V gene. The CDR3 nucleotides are TGTGCCAGCAGGTTCGGCGGGGGGATCAATGAGCAGTTCTTC. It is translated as CASRFGGGINEQFF.

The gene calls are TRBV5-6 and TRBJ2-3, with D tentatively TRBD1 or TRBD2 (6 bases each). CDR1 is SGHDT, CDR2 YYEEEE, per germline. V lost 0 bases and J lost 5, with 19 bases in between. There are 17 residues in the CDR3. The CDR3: CASSLANGGFRIDTQYF. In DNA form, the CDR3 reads TGTGCCAGCAGCTTGGCCAACGGGGGCTTTCGAATAGATACGCAGTATTTT.

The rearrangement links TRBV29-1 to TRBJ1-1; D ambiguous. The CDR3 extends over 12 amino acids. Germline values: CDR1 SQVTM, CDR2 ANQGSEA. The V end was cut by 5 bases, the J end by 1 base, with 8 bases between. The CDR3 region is CSVFLRNTEAFF. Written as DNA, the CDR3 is TGCAGCGTTTTTCTAAGGAACACTGAAGCTTTCTTT. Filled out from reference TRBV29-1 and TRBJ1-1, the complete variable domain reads SAVISQKPSRDICQRGTSLTIQCQVDSQVTMMFWYRQQPGQSLTLIATANQGSEATYESGFVIDKFPISRPNLTFSTLTVSNMSPEDSSIYLCSVFLRNTEAFFGQGTRLTVV.

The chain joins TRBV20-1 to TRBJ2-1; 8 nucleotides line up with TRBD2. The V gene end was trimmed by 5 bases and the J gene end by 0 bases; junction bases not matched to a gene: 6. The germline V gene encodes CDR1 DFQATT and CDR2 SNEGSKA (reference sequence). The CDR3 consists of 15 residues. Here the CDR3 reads CSARGLADSYNEQFF. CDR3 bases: TGCAGTGCTCGCGGACTAGCAGACTCCTACAATGAGCAGTTCTTC.

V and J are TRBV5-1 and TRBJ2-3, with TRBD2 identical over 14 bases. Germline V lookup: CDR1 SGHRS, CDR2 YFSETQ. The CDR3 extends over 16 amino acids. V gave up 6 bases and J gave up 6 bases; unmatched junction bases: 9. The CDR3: CASTGTSGGTVDTQYF. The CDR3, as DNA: TGCGCCAGCACCGGGACTAGCGGGGGCACGGTGGATACGCAGTATTTT.

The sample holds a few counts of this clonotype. The CDR3 here is CASSLRIAAQETQYF. DNA for the CDR3: TGTGCCAGCAGCCTGAGAATAGCGGCCCAAGAGACCCAGTACTTC. The rearrangement joins TRBV6-2 or TRBV6-3 to TRBJ2-7, with a tentative D call TRBD2 (6 bases). The end of the DNA fits TRBJ2-5 better, so the J call may be wrong. This CDR3 comprises 15 residues. Germline values: CDR1 MNHEY, CDR2 SVGEGT.

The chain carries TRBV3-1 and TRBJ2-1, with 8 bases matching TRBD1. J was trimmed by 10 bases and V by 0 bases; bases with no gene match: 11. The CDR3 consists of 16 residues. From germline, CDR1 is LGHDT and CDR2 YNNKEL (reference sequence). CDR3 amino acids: CASSQEEGRGRPEQFF. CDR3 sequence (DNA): TGTGCCAGCAGCCAAGAGGAGGGCAGGGGGCGTCCAGAGCAGTTCTTC.